This T cell receptor beta chain was found in a study of blood T cell repertoires in COVID-19. The germline V gene encodes CDR1 GTSNPN and CDR2 SVGIG (reference sequence). The CDR3 has 14 residues. Losses at the gene ends were 1 base for V and 4 bases for J; bases not matched to a gene: 3. Here immunoSEQ multiplex PCR was the method, and the copy in TCRdb shows in-frame clones only, minus some. Of 500,000 to 600,000 clones in the sample, 85% to 90% were seen once. Sequencing used peripheral blood. The rearrangement joins TRBV30 to TRBJ1-4; 7 bases match TRBD1. The sequence was obtained from a woman in her 50s with COVID-19, enrolled during active disease. In nucleotides, the CDR3 is TGTGCCTGGAGTGGGGGGGACAGTAATGAAAAACTGTTTTTT. Protein: CAWSGGDSNEKLFF. The full variable domain, in which reference TRBV30 and TRBJ1-4 provide the parts outside the CDR3, is SQTIHQWPATLVQPVGSPLSLECTVEGTSNPNLYWYRQAAGRGLQLLFYSVGIGQISSEVPQNLSASRPQDRQFILSSKKLLLSDSGFYLCAWSGGDSNEKLFFGSGTQLSVL.